This T cell receptor beta chain was documented in a study of OX40 agonist ivuxolimab in advanced cancers. Study context: The study treated patients with ivuxolimab, an agonistic anti-OX40 (CD134) antibody.

Notes on the study in general: CD4+ and CD8+ blood T cells expanded clonally by week 6 at 0.1 to 3.0 mg/kg. Low normalized T-cell clonal expansion also characterized some of the nonresponders.

Autoimmune disease history or systemic immunosuppression excluded patients. TCRdb's copy holds only in-frame clones and misses some; the assay was immunoSEQ multiplex PCR. The sample carries about 82,000 clones, more than 75% recorded once. Comments on this clone: The antigen remains undetermined.

The receptor comes from an adult with an advanced solid tumor such as melanoma, head and neck, liver or kidney cancer. Sample: CD4+ or CD8+ T cells sorted from blood, taken in a trial of the OX40 agonist ivuxolimab.

CDR3 coding DNA: TGTGCCAGCAGCTTGGGGGCGCATAGCACAGATACGCAGTATTTT. Translated, it gives CASSLGAHSTDTQYF. The chain combines TRBV5-8 with TRBJ2-3; no reliable D call. Germline V gives CDR1 SGHTS, CDR2 YDEGEE. V lost 0 bases and J lost 0, with 8 bases in between. The length of the CDR3 is 15 residues.